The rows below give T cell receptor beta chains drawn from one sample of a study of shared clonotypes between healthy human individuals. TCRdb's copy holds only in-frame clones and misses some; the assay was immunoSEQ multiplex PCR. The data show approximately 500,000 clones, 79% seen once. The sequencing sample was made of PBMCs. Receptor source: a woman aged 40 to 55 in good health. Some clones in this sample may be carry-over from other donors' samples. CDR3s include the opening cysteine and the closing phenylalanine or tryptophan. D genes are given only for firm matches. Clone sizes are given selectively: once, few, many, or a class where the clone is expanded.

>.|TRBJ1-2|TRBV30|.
CAWSVAGLGYTF
TGTGCCTGGAGTGTCGCAGGTCTTGGCTACACCTTC
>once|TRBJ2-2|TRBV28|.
CASSLITDGELFF
TGTGCCAGCAGTCTTATCACCGACGGGGAGCTGTTTTTT
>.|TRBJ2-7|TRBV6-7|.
CASSRLPGRSSYEQYF
TGTGCCAGCAGTCGACTCCCGGGCAGGAGCTCCTACGAGCAGTACTTC
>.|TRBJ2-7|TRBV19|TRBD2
CASSPRRGLARSYEQYF
TGTGCCAGTAGTCCCCGGCGGGGACTAGCGCGCTCCTACGAGCAGTACTTC
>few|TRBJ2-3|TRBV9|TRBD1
CASSGITGGTDTQYF
TGTGCCAGCAGCGGGATAACAGGGGGGACAGATACGCAGTATTTT
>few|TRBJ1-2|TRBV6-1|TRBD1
CASTSGTGFWGYTF
TGTGCCAGCACCTCCGGGACAGGGTTTTGGGGCTACACCTTC
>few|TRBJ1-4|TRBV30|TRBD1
CAWRPTGAGEKLFF
TGTGCCTGGAGACCGACAGGGGCGGGTGAAAAACTGTTTTTT
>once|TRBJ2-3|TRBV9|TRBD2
CASSSGLARDTQYF
TGTGCCAGCAGCTCAGGACTAGCAAGAGATACGCAGTATTTT
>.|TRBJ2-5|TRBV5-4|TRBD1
CASSNRQGQETQYF
TGTGCCAGCAGCAACAGACAGGGACAAGAGACCCAGTACTTC
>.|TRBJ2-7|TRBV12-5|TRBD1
CASSTGPYEQYF
TGTGCTAGTTCGACAGGGCCCTACGAGCAGTACTTC
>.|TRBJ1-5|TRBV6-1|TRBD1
CASTGTASNQPQHF
TGTGCCAGCACCGGGACAGCGAGCAATCAGCCCCAGCATTTT
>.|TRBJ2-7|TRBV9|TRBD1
CASSTQGGAYEQYF
TGTGCCAGCAGCACACAGGGGGGAGCCTACGAGCAGTACTTC
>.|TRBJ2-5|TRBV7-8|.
CASSLMAATQYF
TGTGCCAGCAGCTTAATGGCGGCGACCCAGTACTTC
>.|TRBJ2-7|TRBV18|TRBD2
CASSPRGLAGEGEQYF
TGTGCCAGCTCACCAAGGGGACTAGCGGGAGAAGGGGAGCAGTACTTC
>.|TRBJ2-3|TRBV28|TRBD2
CASREAGGSVDTQYF
TGTGCCAGCAGGGAAGCGGGAGGAAGTGTAGATACGCAGTATTTT
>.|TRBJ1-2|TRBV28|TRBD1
CASSPRWGQGYTF
TGTGCCAGCAGTCCGCGGTGGGGACAGGGCTACACCTTC
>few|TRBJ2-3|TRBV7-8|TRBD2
CAGSPTSGTTDTQYF
TGTGCCGGAAGCCCGACTAGCGGTACCACAGATACGCAGTATTTT
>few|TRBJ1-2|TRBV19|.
CASSISTGGYGYTF
TGTGCCAGTAGTATATCGACGGGAGGGTATGGCTACACCTTC
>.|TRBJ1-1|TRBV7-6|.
CASSLAFGGLDTEAFF
TGTGCCAGCAGCTTAGCGTTTGGGGGGCTTGACACTGAAGCTTTCTTT
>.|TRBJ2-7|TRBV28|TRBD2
CASNPGGALYEQYF
TGTGCCAGCAACCCGGGGGGAGCGTTGTACGAGCAGTACTTC
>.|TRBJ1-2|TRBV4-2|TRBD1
CASSQNTGDYGYTF
TGTGCCAGCAGCCAAAATACAGGGGACTATGGCTACACCTTC
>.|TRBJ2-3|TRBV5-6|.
CASSLGLGLPDTQYF
TGTGCCAGCAGCTTGGGGCTAGGGCTCCCAGATACGCAGTATTTT
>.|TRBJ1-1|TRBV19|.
CASSITAALNTEAFF
TGTGCCAGTAGTATAACGGCAGCCCTGAACACTGAAGCTTTCTTT
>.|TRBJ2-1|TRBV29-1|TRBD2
CTVGVSGSNEQFF
TGCACCGTGGGTGTTAGCGGGAGCAATGAGCAGTTCTTC
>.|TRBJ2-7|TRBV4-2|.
CASSQDRASNEQYF
TGTGCCAGCAGCCAAGATAGGGCTAGCAACGAGCAGTACTTC
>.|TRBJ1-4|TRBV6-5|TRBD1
CASSPSGTGGEKLFF
TGTGCCAGCAGTCCTTCCGGGACAGGGGGCGAAAAACTGTTTTTT
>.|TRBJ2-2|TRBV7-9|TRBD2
CASSLVFSGSTLAGELFF
TGTGCCAGCAGCTTAGTATTTAGCGGGAGTACTTTGGCCGGGGAGCTGTTTTTT
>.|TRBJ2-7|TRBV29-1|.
CSAQGSKIEQYF
TGCAGCGCCCAAGGGTCCAAGATCGAGCAGTACTTC
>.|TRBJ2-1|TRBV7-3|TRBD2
CASSPRLAGVNEQFF
TGTGCCAGCAGCCCCCGACTAGCGGGAGTTAATGAGCAGTTCTTC
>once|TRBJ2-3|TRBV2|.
CASSPRLGGADTQYF
TGTGCCAGCAGCCCCCGACTAGGGGGGGCCGATACGCAGTATTTT
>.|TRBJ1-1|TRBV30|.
CACRHGQAMNTEAFF
TGTGCCTGCAGACATGGTCAAGCCATGAACACTGAAGCTTTCTTT
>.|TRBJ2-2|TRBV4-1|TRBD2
CASSLAGRTGELFF
TGCGCCAGCAGCTTAGCGGGGCGCACCGGGGAGCTGTTTTTT
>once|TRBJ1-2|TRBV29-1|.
CSVVTANYGYTF
TGCAGCGTTGTCACGGCTAACTATGGCTACACCTTC
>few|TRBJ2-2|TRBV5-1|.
CASSLVQTHTGELFF
TGCGCCAGCAGCTTGGTTCAGACCCACACCGGGGAGCTGTTTTTT
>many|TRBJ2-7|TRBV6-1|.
CASSEPWPSSYEQYF
TGTGCCAGCAGTGAACCCTGGCCCAGCTCCTACGAGCAGTACTTC
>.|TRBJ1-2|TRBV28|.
CASSADSTDYGYTF
TGTGCCAGCAGCGCAGACTCGACAGACTATGGCTACACCTTC
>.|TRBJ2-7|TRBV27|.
CASSLVAASYEQYF
TGTGCCAGCAGTTTAGTCGCGGCCTCCTACGAGCAGTACTTC
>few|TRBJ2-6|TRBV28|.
CASSPSSLGAGANVLTF
TGTGCCAGCAGTCCCTCCTCCCTAGGGGCTGGGGCCAACGTCCTGACTTTC
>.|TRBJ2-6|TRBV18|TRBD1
CASSPLGTGDLSGANVLTF
TGTGCCAGCTCACCACTTGGGACAGGGGACCTCTCTGGGGCCAACGTCCTGACTTTC
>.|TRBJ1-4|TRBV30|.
CAWTIRAVNEKLFF
TGTGCCTGGACCATTAGGGCAGTTAATGAAAAACTGTTTTTT
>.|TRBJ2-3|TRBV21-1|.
CASSRGTSGNVTDTQYF
TGTGCCAGCAGCAGAGGGACTAGCGGGAATGTCACAGATACGCAGTATTTT
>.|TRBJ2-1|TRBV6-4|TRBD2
CASSDLAGDYNEQFF
TGTGCCAGCAGTGACCTAGCGGGAGACTACAATGAGCAGTTCTTC
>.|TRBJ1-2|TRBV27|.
CASSPRGADRYGYTF
TGTGCCAGCAGTCCGCGGGGGGCAGACCGCTATGGCTACACCTTC
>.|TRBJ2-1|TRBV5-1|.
CASSLGYPSSYNEQFF
TGCGCCAGCAGCTTGGGATATCCTAGCTCCTACAATGAGCAGTTCTTC
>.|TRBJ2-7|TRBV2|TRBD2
CASSEAGGLAGYEQYF
TGTGCCAGCAGTGAAGCTGGAGGACTAGCGGGGTACGAGCAGTACTTC
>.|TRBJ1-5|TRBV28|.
CASSLVGNQPQHF
TGTGCCAGCAGTTTAGTGGGGAATCAGCCCCAGCATTTT
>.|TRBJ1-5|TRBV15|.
CATSREEPYRQVQPQHF
TGTGCCACCAGCAGGGAAGAGCCCTATAGACAGGTTCAGCCCCAGCATTTT
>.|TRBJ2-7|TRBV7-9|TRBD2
CASSSGLAGGRSYEQYF
TGTGCCAGCAGCTCCGGACTAGCGGGAGGCCGCTCCTACGAGCAGTACTTC
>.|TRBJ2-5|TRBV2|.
CASSRGGETQYF
TGTGCCAGCTCCCGCGGCGGGGAGACCCAGTACTTC